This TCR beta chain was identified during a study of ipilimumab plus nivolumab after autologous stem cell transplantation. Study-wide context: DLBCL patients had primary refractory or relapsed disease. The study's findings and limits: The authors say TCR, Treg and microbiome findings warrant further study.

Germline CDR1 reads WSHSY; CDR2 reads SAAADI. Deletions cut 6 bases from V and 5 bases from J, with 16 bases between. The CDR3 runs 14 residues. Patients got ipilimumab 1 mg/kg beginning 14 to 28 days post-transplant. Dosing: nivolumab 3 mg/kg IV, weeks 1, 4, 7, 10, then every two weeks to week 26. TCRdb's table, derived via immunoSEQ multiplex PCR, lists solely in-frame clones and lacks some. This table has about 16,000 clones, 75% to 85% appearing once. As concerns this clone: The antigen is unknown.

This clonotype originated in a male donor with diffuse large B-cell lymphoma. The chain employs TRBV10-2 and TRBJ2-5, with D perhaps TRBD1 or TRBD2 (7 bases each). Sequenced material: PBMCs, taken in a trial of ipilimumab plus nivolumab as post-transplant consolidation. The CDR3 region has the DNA TGCGCCAGCAGGACAGGGAGGGTGTACGAGACCCAGTACTTC. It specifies CASRTGRVYETQYF.